One and the same sample provided the 10 T cell receptor beta chains below, sequenced in a study of post-analysis software for immune sequencing data. Unique molecular identifiers tagged the TCR beta cDNA libraries. TCRdb re-called the PCR reads through MiXCR, storing one row per CDR3 protein. The sample shows hundreds of thousands of distinct CDR3 sequences, just under 30% of them seen only once. Study outcomes and limitations: Five TRBV segments were significantly more frequent in patients than in controls. TRBV5-6, TRBV5-1 and TRBV20-1 were among these segments.

The antigens for these receptors are not known. What was sequenced was blood. The receptor source for this set is a girl aged 5-17 years with multiple sclerosis.

This clonotype was seen a handful of times. The chain carries TRBV6-5 and TRBJ1-4, with D uncertain. Trimming cost V 6 bases and J 8 bases, with 16 bases left between them. CDR1 MNHEY and CDR2 SVGAGI come from the germline V gene. The CDR3 sequence is 14 residues long. The CDR3 loop reads CASSPEMWSEKLFF. CDR3 DNA: TGTGCCAGCAGCCCCGAGATGTGGTCCGAAAAACTGTTTTTT.

V usage is TRBV20-1 and J usage is TRBJ1-2; possibly TRBD1 for D (5 bases). This CDR3 contains 12 residues. The germline gives CDR1 DFQATT, CDR2 SNEGSKA (reference sequence). CDR3 residues: CSPTDGAHGYTF. CDR3 nucleotides: TGCAGCCCGACCGACGGGGCTCATGGCTACACCTTC.

The J gene is TRBJ2-7, the V gene TRBV20-1; D uncertain. Trimming cost V 5 bases and J 2 bases, with 13 bases left between them. The CDR3 runs 13 residues. Germline V gives CDR1 DFQATT, CDR2 SNEGSKA (reference sequence). CDR3 protein: CSAGAYTPYEQYF. The DNA of the CDR3 is TGCAGTGCTGGAGCGTATACCCCCTACGAGCAGTACTTC.

This clonotype has more than one count but fewer than ten. The rearrangement uses TRBV29-1 and TRBJ1-1, with D hard to call. Germline V gene lookup returns CDR1 SQVTM and CDR2 ANQGSEA. With 3 bases removed from V and 6 bases from J, the gap between germline ends came to 17 bases. This CDR3 has 14 residues. CDR3 nucleotide sequence: TGCAGCGTTGATATCGGACCCCCTGGGGCTGAAGCTTTCTTT. Its translation: CSVDIGPPGAEAFF. The complete variable domain, with remaining parts taken from reference TRBV29-1 and TRBJ1-1, reads SAVISQKPSRDICQRGTSLTIQCQVDSQVTMMFWYRQQPGQSLTLIATANQGSEATYESGFVIDKFPISRPNLTFSTLTVSNMSPEDSSIYLCSVDIGPPGAEAFFGQGTRLTVV.

This clonotype has only a few counts. The CDR3 is CSARGGDYNEQFF. Written as DNA, the CDR3 is TGCAGCGCCCGGGGAGGGGACTACAATGAGCAGTTCTTC. The V call is TRBV29-1, the J call TRBJ2-1; 7 bases line up with TRBD2. V shed 7 bases and J 3 bases; nucleotides not matched to a gene: 6. The CDR3 is made up of 13 amino acids. Germline lookup yields CDR1 SQVTM and CDR2 ANQGSEA.

The chain joins TRBV5-1 to TRBJ1-2; 7 bases are shared with TRBD1. V was pared by 8 bases and J by 3 bases, with 10 bases of the junction left unmatched. The CDR3 length is 14 residues. Germline CDR1 reads SGHRS; CDR2 reads YFSETQ. The CDR3 DNA sequence: TGCGCCAGTAGCCCACAGGGGCCCTACTATGGCTACACCTTC. As protein: CASSPQGPYYGYTF.

This clonotype came up a few times. The chain combines TRBV20-1 with TRBJ1-5; D is possibly TRBD1 (6 bases). The CDR3 is 15 residues long. Trimming shortened V by 4 bases and J by 9 bases, and 22 bases separated the two germline ends. The germline V gene encodes CDR1 DFQATT and CDR2 SNEGSKA (reference sequence). The CDR3 region is CSAMNYRTAQLPQHF. The DNA of the CDR3 is TGCAGTGCTATGAATTACCGGACAGCCCAGTTGCCCCAGCATTTT.

The chain links TRBV5-1 to TRBJ1-2; a weak D match, TRBD1 (6 bases). Between the trimmed V and J ends, which lost 4 bases and 0 bases, there was a span of 13 bases. This CDR3 is 15 amino acids long. Germline assignment: CDR1 SGHRS and CDR2 YFSETQ. The CDR3 DNA is TGCGCCAGCAGCGACGGAACAGGGACTAACTATGGCTACACCTTC. Its protein is CASSDGTGTNYGYTF.

This clonotype was recorded many times. The J gene is TRBJ2-7, the V gene TRBV25-1; 12 nucleotides agree with TRBD1. The germline V gene encodes CDR1 MGHDK and CDR2 SYGVNS. V was pared by 6 bases and J by 5 bases, with 2 bases of the junction left unmatched. This CDR3 contains 13 residues. For the CDR3, the DNA is TGTGCCAGCAGGGGACAGGGGGCCAACGAGCAGTACTTC. This sequence encodes CASRGQGANEQYF.

The chain combines TRBV28 with TRBJ2-3; 7 bases match TRBD2. V gave up 3 bases and J gave up 4 bases; unmatched junction bases: 7. There are 15 residues in the CDR3. Germline CDR1 MDHEN, CDR2 SYDVKM. The CDR3 here is CASSLNSGPPDTQYF. The CDR3 DNA is TGTGCCAGCAGTTTGAATAGCGGGCCCCCAGATACGCAGTATTTT.